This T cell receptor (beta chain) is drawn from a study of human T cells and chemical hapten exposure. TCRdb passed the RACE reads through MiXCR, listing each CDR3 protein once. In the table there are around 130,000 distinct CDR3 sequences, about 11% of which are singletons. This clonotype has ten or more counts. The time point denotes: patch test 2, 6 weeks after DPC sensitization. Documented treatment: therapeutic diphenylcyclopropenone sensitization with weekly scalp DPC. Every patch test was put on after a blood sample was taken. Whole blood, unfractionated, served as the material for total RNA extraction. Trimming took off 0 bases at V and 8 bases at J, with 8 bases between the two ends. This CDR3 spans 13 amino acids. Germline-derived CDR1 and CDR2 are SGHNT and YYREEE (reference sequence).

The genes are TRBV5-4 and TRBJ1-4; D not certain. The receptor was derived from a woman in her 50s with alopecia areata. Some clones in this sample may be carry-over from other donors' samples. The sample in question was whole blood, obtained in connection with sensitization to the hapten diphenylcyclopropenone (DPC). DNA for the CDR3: TGTGCCAGCAGCTTGGGTCGGGAGGAAAAACTGTTTTTT. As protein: CASSLGREEKLFF. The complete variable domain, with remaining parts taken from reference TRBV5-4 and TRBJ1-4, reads ETGVTQSPTHLIKTRGQQVTLRCSSQSGHNTVSWYQQALGQGPQFIFQYYREEENGRGNFPPRFSGLQFPNYSSELNVNALELDDSALYLCASSLGREEKLFFGSGTQLSVL.